Below are 14 T cell receptor beta chains sequenced from a single sample in a study of identical twins. TCRdb reprocessed the 5' RACE reads with MiXCR, giving one entry per CDR3 protein. This table holds about 890,000 distinct CDR3 sequences, about 12% found once. These sequences were also reported in another study, on yellow fever vaccine responses in identical twins.

Input material: PBMCs. The source is a woman aged 18-29 years in good health.

A few counts support this clonotype. In DNA form, the CDR3 reads TGTGCCAGCACCCGGCGGCAGGGGGTAGATGGCTACACCTTC. Residues: CASTRRQGVDGYTF. This chain connects TRBV12-3 or TRBV12-4 to TRBJ1-2; 7 nucleotides align to TRBD1. The CDR3 spans 14 residues. Trimming took 7 bases from V and 6 from J; bases not matched to a gene: 11.

This clonotype was seen a few times. The chain links TRBV7-9 to TRBJ2-2, with D possibly being TRBD1 or TRBD2 (6 bases each). The CDR3 extends over 16 amino acids. V gave up 5 bases and J gave up 1 base, with 14 bases separating them. CDR1 is SEHNR, CDR2 FQNEAQ, per germline (reference sequence). The CDR3 bases are TGTGCCAGCAGCCCGGGGAGGACAGTGAACACCGGGGAGCTGTTTTTT. As protein: CASSPGRTVNTGELFF.

The genes are TRBV28 and TRBJ2-6; 7 nucleotides match TRBD1. CDR1 MDHEN and CDR2 SYDVKM come from the germline V gene. J gave up 0 bases and V 6 bases, and 8 bases lay outside the gene matches. The CDR3 contains 17 residues. The CDR3 nucleotides read TGTGCCAGCAGATCCGGACAGGTCCCCTCTGGGGCCAACGTCCTGACTTTC. Protein product: CASRSGQVPSGANVLTF.

Only a few counts were recorded for this clonotype. The CDR3 is CATSRITLVGVYEQYF. The CDR3 nucleotides are TGTGCCACCAGCAGAATAACACTAGTAGGCGTCTACGAGCAGTACTTC. This chain uses TRBV15 with TRBJ2-7; tentative D call: TRBD2 (5 bases). The germline V and J ends were trimmed by 2 bases and 3 bases, with 17 bases remaining between them. CDR1 and CDR2 from the germline V gene are LNHNV and YYDKDF (reference sequence). The CDR3 has 16 amino acids.

This clonotype was found a few times. The rearrangement uses TRBV7-3 and TRBJ2-3; D is uncertain. Deletions cut 1 base from V and 2 bases from J, with 10 bases between. This CDR3 region has 15 residues. CDR1 SGHTA and CDR2 FQGTGA come from the germline V gene. CDR3 protein: CASSLKAYPTDTQYF. For the CDR3, the DNA is TGTGCCAGCAGCTTAAAAGCCTACCCCACAGATACGCAGTATTTT. Together with reference TRBV7-3 and TRBJ2-3, the CDR3 gives the full variable domain: GAGVSQTPSNKVTEKGKYVELRCDPISGHTALYWYRQSLGQGPEFLIYFQGTGAADDSGLPNDRFFAVRPEGSVSTLKIQRTERGDSAVYLCASSLKAYPTDTQYFGPGTRLTVL.

This clonotype was picked up a small number of times. This chain links TRBV4-1 with TRBJ1-2; unclear D gene. The CDR3 totals 16 residues. Germline CDR1 reads MGHRA; CDR2 reads YSYEKL. Deletions cut 1 base from V and 1 base from J, with 13 bases between. CDR3 DNA: TGCGCCAGCAGCCAAGGCGATTCACGACTTAACTATGGCTACACCTTC. Translated: CASSQGDSRLNYGYTF.

The chain joins TRBV3-1 to TRBJ2-7; D is ambiguous. Trimming cost V 1 base and J 2 bases, with 9 bases left between them. CDR1 is LGHDT, CDR2 YNNKEL, per germline (reference sequence). The CDR3 length is 14 residues. The CDR3 here is CASSQGLETYEQYF. In nucleotides, the CDR3 is TGTGCCAGCAGCCAAGGGCTAGAGACCTACGAGCAGTACTTC.

The CDR3 bases are TGTGCCAGCAGCGATGGGGGGACAACCTCTGAAGCTTTCTTT. This gives the protein CASSDGGTTSEAFF. V and J are TRBV9 and TRBJ1-1; a weak D match, TRBD1 (6 bases). The CDR3 consists of 14 residues. The germline CDR1 and CDR2 sequences are SGDLS and YYNGEE. Deletions cut 3 bases from V and 6 bases from J, with 15 bases between.

The sample holds many counts of this clonotype. This chain uses TRBV5-1 with TRBJ1-1; D gene ambiguous. The CDR3 totals 14 residues. V lost 7 bases to trimming and J lost 3 bases, with 16 bases between them. The V gene's germline CDR1 is SGHRS and CDR2 YFSETQ. The CDR3 spells CASVREGLHTEAFF. DNA of the CDR3: TGCGCCAGCGTCCGGGAGGGTTTGCACACTGAAGCTTTCTTT.

The V gene is TRBV7-2, the J gene TRBJ1-2, with D possibly TRBD1 on 5 matching bases. Germline-derived CDR1 and CDR2 are SGHTA and FQGNSA. Deletions cut 5 bases from V and 8 bases from J, with 15 bases between. The length of the CDR3 is 13 residues. The CDR3 protein is CASSRRDRSGYTF. The CDR3 DNA reads as TGTGCCAGCAGCCGGCGGGACCGATCGGGCTACACCTTC.

This clonotype was seen repeatedly, ten times or more. The rearrangement joins TRBV20-1 to TRBJ2-1; D is perhaps TRBD2 (5 bases). Germline CDR1 and CDR2: DFQATT and SNEGSKA (reference sequence). The germline V and J ends were trimmed by 0 bases and 5 bases, with 17 bases remaining between them. This CDR3 is built from 16 residues. CDR3 coding DNA: TGCAGTGCTAGAGAGCCGGGTGCGCGGGTAAACAATGAGCAGTTCTTC. Protein sequence: CSAREPGARVNNEQFF.

Only a few counts were recorded for this clonotype. The V call is TRBV7-9, the J call TRBJ2-5; the D gene is possibly TRBD1 (6 bases). Trimming left V 1 base short and J 1 base short, with 13 bases between. CDR1 and CDR2 (germline): SEHNR, FQNEAQ (reference sequence). This CDR3 spans 16 amino acids. CDR3 sequence: CASSLGQGTIQETQYF. Here the CDR3 DNA reads TGTGCCAGCAGCTTAGGACAAGGGACAATCCAAGAGACCCAGTACTTC.

This sequence joins TRBV29-1 and TRBJ2-1; 14 positions agree with TRBD2. Germline V gene data show CDR1 as SQVTM and CDR2 as ANQGSEA. The CDR3 loop spans 16 amino acids. V was clipped by 6 bases and J by 0 bases; unmatched bases: 4. The CDR3 sequence: CSVAGLAGGSYNEQFF. The DNA of the CDR3 is TGCAGCGTCGCCGGACTAGCGGGGGGCTCCTACAATGAGCAGTTCTTC.

This clonotype was seen more than once but under ten times. The V call is TRBV18, the J call TRBJ2-7; maybe TRBD1 (6 bases). This CDR3 region has 14 residues. Trimming left V 8 bases short and J 3 bases short, with 17 bases between. The germline V gene encodes CDR1 KGHSH and CDR2 LQKENI. This CDR3 reads CASTSQGFFYEQYF. In DNA form, the CDR3 reads TGTGCCAGCACATCACAGGGTTTTTTCTACGAGCAGTACTTC.